A selection of T cell receptor beta chains follows, all from one sample in a study of blood T cell repertoires in COVID-19. Clones were sequenced by immunoSEQ multiplex PCR, and TCRdb holds only the in-frame ones, with some missing. The sample includes 150,000 to 200,000 clones, approximately 81% of them seen just once. The specimen sequenced was peripheral blood. The source of these receptors is a man younger than 35 with active or convalescent COVID-19. CDR3s include the opening cysteine and the closing phenylalanine or tryptophan. The D gene is left open where the match is weak. The size entry is marked missing in some rows and otherwise reads once, few, many or a size class.

>TRBJ2-3|TRBD2|once|TRBV3-1/TRBV3-2
CASSRSGGNGDTQYF
TGTGCCAGCAGTCGCAGCGGGGGGAACGGAGATACGCAGTATTTT
>TRBJ1-1|-|-|TRBV29-1
CSARYGQMNTEAFF
TGCAGCGCGCGCTACGGACAGATGAACACTGAAGCTTTCTTT
>TRBJ1-6|-|-|TRBV29-1
CSVRQHNNSPLHF
TGCAGCGTTCGACAGCATAATAATTCACCCCTCCACTTT
>TRBJ2-3|TRBD1|-|TRBV4-1
CASSLGQRTFTDTQYF
TGCGCCAGCAGCCTGGGACAGCGAACCTTCACAGATACGCAGTATTTT
>TRBJ1-5|-|once|TRBV19
CASRPQGLVNSNQPQHF
TGTGCCAGTAGACCACAGGGCCTCGTTAATAGCAATCAGCCCCAGCATTTT
>TRBJ2-1|TRBD2|-|TRBV7-3
CASRGTTMGEQFF
TGTGCCAGCAGGGGGACTACCATGGGTGAGCAGTTCTTC
>TRBJ2-1|TRBD2|-|TRBV5-1
CASSSSGTSGNVPFF
TGCGCCAGCAGCTCCTCCGGGACTAGCGGGAATGTTCCGTTCTTC
>TRBJ1-6|-|-|TRBV19
CASSILNSPLHF
TGTGCCAGTAGTATCCTCAATTCACCCCTCCACTTT
>TRBJ1-3|-|-|TRBV18
CASSPPGHKRDTIYF
TGTGCCAGCTCACCGCCGGGACACAAGAGGGACACCATATATTTT
>TRBJ2-6|-|-|TRBV12-3/TRBV12-4
CASSLAPGNVLAF
TGTGCCAGCAGTTTAGCCCCTGGCAACGTCCTGGCTTTC
>TRBJ2-3|-|-|TRBV7-8
CASSLETIASTDTQYF
TGTGCCAGCAGCTTAGAGACAATCGCTAGCACAGATACGCAGTATTTT
>TRBJ2-4|TRBD2|-|TRBV9
CASSRGLAGSAKNIQYF
TGTGCCAGCAGCAGGGGACTAGCGGGAAGTGCCAAAAACATTCAGTACTTC
>TRBJ1-1|TRBD1|once|TRBV11-2
CASRKDRGNTEAFF
TGTGCCAGCAGGAAAGACAGGGGAAACACTGAAGCTTTCTTT
>TRBJ1-1|-|once|TRBV5-1
CASSFGNENTEAFF
TGCGCCAGCAGCTTCGGGAACGAGAACACTGAAGCTTTCTTT
>TRBJ2-1|TRBD1|-|TRBV11-1
CASSPTGTGHYNEQFF
TGTGCCAGCAGCCCGACCGGGACAGGGCACTACAATGAGCAGTTCTTC
>TRBJ1-2|TRBD1|-|TRBV30
CAWSDRGPGGYTF
TGTGCCTGGAGTGACAGGGGGCCAGGGGGCTACACCTTC
>TRBJ2-3|TRBD2|few|TRBV5-4
CASRGLALDTQYF
TGTGCCAGCCGGGGACTAGCGCTAGATACGCAGTATTTT
>TRBJ2-3|-|-|TRBV6-2/TRBV6-3
CASSYPSWADTQYF
TGTGCCAGCAGTTACCCTAGTTGGGCAGATACGCAGTATTTT
>TRBJ1-1|-|-|TRBV28
CASMRARGGNTEAFF
TGTGCCAGCATGCGCGCCCGGGGTGGGAACACTGAAGCTTTCTTT
>TRBJ2-5|TRBD2|-|TRBV11-2
CASSRASGRNQETQYF
TGTGCCAGCAGCAGAGCTAGCGGGAGGAACCAAGAGACCCAGTACTTC
>TRBJ1-3|-|-|TRBV3-1/TRBV3-2
CASSQEVRSLSGNTIYF
TGTGCCAGCAGCCAAGAAGTCAGGTCCCTCTCTGGAAACACCATATATTTT
>TRBJ2-2|-|-|TRBV19
CASSYTGPGELFF
TGTGCCAGTAGTTACACAGGGCCCGGGGAGCTGTTTTTT
>TRBJ1-1|TRBD1|-|TRBV6-2/TRBV6-3
CASTPFGQGRREAFF
TGTGCCAGCACCCCATTCGGACAGGGGAGACGGGAAGCTTTCTTT
>TRBJ2-7|-|-|TRBV23-1
CASTPPSGAYEQYF
TGCGCCAGCACCCCCCCGTCGGGGGCCTACGAGCAGTACTTC
>TRBJ1-1|TRBD1|-|TRBV4-1
CASSHLGASGGYEAFF
TGCGCCAGCAGCCACCTGGGGGCCTCAGGGGGATATGAAGCTTTCTTT
>TRBJ2-7|-|-|TRBV4-3
CASSQDFLGSSYEQYF
TGCGCCAGCAGCCAAGATTTTCTCGGGAGCTCCTACGAGCAGTACTTC
>TRBJ2-5|-|-|TRBV6-5
CASSYSNSHGFETQYF
TGTGCCAGCAGTTACTCTAACTCGCACGGTTTTGAGACCCAGTACTTC
>TRBJ2-1|-|-|TRBV14
CASSRLRDLPYNEQFF
TGTGCCAGCAGCCGCCTGCGGGACTTACCCTACAATGAGCAGTTCTTC
>TRBJ2-3|TRBD2|-|TRBV4-1
CASSQERLAGGGDTQYF
TGCGCCAGCAGCCAAGAAAGGCTAGCGGGAGGAGGAGATACGCAGTATTTT
>TRBJ1-4|-|-|TRBV5-6
CASSLIWGENEKLFF
TGTGCCAGCAGCTTGATCTGGGGCGAGAATGAAAAACTGTTTTTT
>TRBJ1-1|-|few|TRBV4-1
CASSQDGGLTLKLSRGAEAFF
TGCGCCAGCAGCCAAGATGGGGGTTTGACACTGAAGCTTTCTCGGGGGGCTGAAGCTTTCTTT
>TRBJ1-5|TRBD1|-|TRBV7-9
CASSSGQESYSNQPQHF
TGTGCCAGCAGCTCCGGACAGGAAAGCTATAGCAATCAGCCCCAGCATTTT
>TRBJ2-3|TRBD2|-|TRBV11-1
CASSLLAGDGTDTQYF
TGTGCCAGCAGCTTACTAGCGGGAGATGGTACAGATACGCAGTATTTT
>TRBJ2-7|TRBD1|-|TRBV5-1
CASSLGGQDYEQYF
TGCGCCAGCAGCTTAGGGGGCCAGGACTACGAGCAGTACTTC
>TRBJ1-3|-|-|TRBV29-1
CSVEYRNTRKNTIYF
TGCAGCGTTGAGTACAGGAACACACGGAAGAACACCATATATTTT
>TRBJ1-2|-|few|TRBV14
CASSHRDTLYGYTF
TGTGCCAGCAGCCATAGGGACACCCTCTATGGCTACACCTTC
>TRBJ2-1|TRBD2|-|TRBV19
CASSGLAGSYNEQFF
TGTGCCAGTAGTGGGCTAGCGGGTTCCTACAATGAGCAGTTCTTC
>TRBJ2-1|TRBD1|-|TRBV3-1/TRBV3-2
CASSRTGSSYNEQFF
TGTGCCAGCAGCCGGACAGGGAGCTCCTACAATGAGCAGTTCTTC
>TRBJ1-1|-|-|TRBV5-1
CASTPGGYRDTEAFF
TGCGCCAGCACCCCGGGGGGGTATAGGGACACTGAAGCTTTCTTT
>TRBJ1-3|-|-|TRBV5-1
CASSAKQGFSGNTIYF
TGCGCCAGCAGCGCGAAACAGGGCTTCTCTGGAAACACCATATATTTT
>TRBJ1-1|-|-|TRBV7-2
CASSLSGWVNTEAFF
TGTGCCAGCAGCTTATCGGGGTGGGTGAACACTGAAGCTTTCTTT
>TRBJ2-7|-|-|TRBV7-2
CASSLGPTPGGQSYEQYF
TGTGCCAGCAGCTTAGGACCCACCCCAGGCGGGCAATCCTACGAGCAGTACTTC
>TRBJ1-4|-|-|TRBV7-2
CASSLGRTNEKLFF
TGTGCCAGCAGCTTAGGGCGGACTAATGAAAAACTGTTTTTT
>TRBJ1-2|-|-|TRBV1
CTSSQDKAGGGYTF
TGCACCAGCAGCCAAGATAAGGCGGGGGGTGGCTACACCTTC
>TRBJ1-4|-|-|TRBV11-2
CASSFRLATNEKLFF
TGTGCCAGCAGCTTTAGACTGGCAACTAATGAAAAACTGTTTTTT
>TRBJ2-3|TRBD2|-|TRBV5-1
CASRARGGDTQYF
TGCGCCAGCAGAGCCCGGGGGGGCGATACGCAGTATTTT
>TRBJ1-5|-|-|TRBV10-1
CASSSGLNQPQHF
TGCGCCAGCAGTTCAGGGCTCAATCAGCCCCAGCATTTT
>TRBJ1-2|TRBD1|-|TRBV9
CASSARTGRGGYTF
TGTGCCAGCAGCGCCCGGACAGGCCGCGGGGGCTACACCTTC
>TRBJ2-3|-|-|TRBV5-1
CASSLESSDPSTDTQYF
TGCGCCAGCAGCCTGGAATCTAGCGATCCTAGCACAGATACGCAGTATTTT
>TRBJ1-1|-|-|TRBV6-5
CASWGLLNTEAFF
TGTGCCAGCTGGGGGCTGTTGAACACTGAAGCTTTCTTT
>TRBJ2-1|TRBD1|-|TRBV6-5
CASSYDRGAVDPFF
TGTGCCAGCAGTTACGACAGGGGGGCCGTGGACCCCTTCTTC
>TRBJ1-3|-|once|TRBV5-4
CASSLATGRSGNTIYF
TGTGCCAGCAGCTTGGCCACAGGCCGCTCTGGAAACACCATATATTTT
>TRBJ1-1|TRBD1|-|TRBV11-2
CASSPWDRGRQVDTEAFF
TGTGCCAGCAGCCCCTGGGACAGGGGAAGACAAGTAGACACTGAAGCTTTCTTT
>TRBJ2-3|TRBD2|-|TRBV11-2
CASSLAPSGRTDTQYF
TGTGCCAGCAGCTTGGCCCCTAGCGGGAGGACAGATACGCAGTATTTT
>TRBJ1-1|-|-|TRBV20-1
CSASLGGYTEAFF
TGCAGTGCTAGTTTGGGGGGGTACACTGAAGCTTTCTTT